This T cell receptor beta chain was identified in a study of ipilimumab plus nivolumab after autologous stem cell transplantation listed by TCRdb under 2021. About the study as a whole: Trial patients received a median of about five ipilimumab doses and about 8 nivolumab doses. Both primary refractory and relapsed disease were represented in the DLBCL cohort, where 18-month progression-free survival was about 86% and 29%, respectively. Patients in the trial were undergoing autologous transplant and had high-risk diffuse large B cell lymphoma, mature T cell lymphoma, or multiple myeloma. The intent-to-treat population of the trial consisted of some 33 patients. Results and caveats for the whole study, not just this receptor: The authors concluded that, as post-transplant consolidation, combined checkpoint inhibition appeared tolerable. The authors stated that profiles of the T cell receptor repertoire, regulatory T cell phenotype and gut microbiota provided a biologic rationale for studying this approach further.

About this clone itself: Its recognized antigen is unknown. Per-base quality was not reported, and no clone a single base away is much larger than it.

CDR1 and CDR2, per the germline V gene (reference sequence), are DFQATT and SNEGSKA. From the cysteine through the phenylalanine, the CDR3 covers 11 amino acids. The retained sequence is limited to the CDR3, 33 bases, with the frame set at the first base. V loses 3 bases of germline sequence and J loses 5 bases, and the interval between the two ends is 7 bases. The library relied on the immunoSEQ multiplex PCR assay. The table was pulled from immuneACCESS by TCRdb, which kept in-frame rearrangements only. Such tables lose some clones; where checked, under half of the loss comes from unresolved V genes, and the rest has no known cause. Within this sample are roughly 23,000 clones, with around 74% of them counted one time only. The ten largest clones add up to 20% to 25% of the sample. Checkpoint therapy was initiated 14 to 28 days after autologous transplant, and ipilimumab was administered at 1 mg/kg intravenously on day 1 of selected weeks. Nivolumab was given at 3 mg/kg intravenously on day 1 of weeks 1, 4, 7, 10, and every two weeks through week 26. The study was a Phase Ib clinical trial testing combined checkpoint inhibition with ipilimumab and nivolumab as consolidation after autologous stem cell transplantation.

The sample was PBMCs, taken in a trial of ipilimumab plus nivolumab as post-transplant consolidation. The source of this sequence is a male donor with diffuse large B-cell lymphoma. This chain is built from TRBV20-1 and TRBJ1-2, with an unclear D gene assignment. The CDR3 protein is CSARNSYGYTF. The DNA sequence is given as TGCAGTGCTAGGAATAGTTATGGCTACACCTTC.